The subject of this entry is one T cell receptor (beta chain). Its matching antigen is unknown. With 60 Vbeta and 13 Jbeta primers, the PCR was carried out. Some clones are missing from TCRdb's copy, which holds only in-frame ones; the method was immunoSEQ multiplex PCR. The sample shows about 80,000 clones, about 80% of them seen only once. The sample comes from a study of cytomegalovirus exposure and HLA in healthy donors. Study observations and caveats: Follow-up analysis later connected one missense variant in DCLRE1C with trimming of TCR beta V- and J-genes.

Germline-derived CDR1 and CDR2 are SGDLS and YYNGEE. This CDR3 has 16 amino acids. The V and J ends lost 2 bases and 4 bases respectively, with 18 bases between them. The sample consisted of PBMCs. This chain connects TRBV9 to TRBJ1-2; a weak D match, TRBD1 (6 bases). This clonotype was obtained from a woman aged 45-65 years in good health and CMV-seropositive. The CDR3 is CASSVATQGSFYGYTF. The CDR3 DNA follows: TGTGCCAGCAGCGTTGCAACGCAGGGGAGTTTCTATGGCTACACCTTC.